What follows are 22 T cell receptor beta chains derived from one specimen sequenced in a study of brain T cells in children with intractable seizures. The table came from immunoSEQ multiplex PCR; TCRdb's copy has only in-frame clones and leaves some out. The data show around 340,000 clones, over 90% seen once. Time point of the sample: blood from clinic visit 5 months post-surgery; TSC patient then seizure free. The sample in question was peripheral blood, obtained roughly 5 months after surgery. The receptors derive from a boy in the first two years of life with tuberous sclerosis and intractable seizures.

This rearrangement joins TRBV7-6 to TRBJ2-5; D might be TRBD1 (5 bases). Germline loops: CDR1 SGHVS, CDR2 FNYEAQ. This CDR3 has 15 residues. V shed 5 bases and J shed 1 base, with 14 bases lying between them. For the CDR3, the DNA is TGTGCCAGCAGCCTAGACCCAGGGTTCCAAGAGACCCAGTACTTC. Translated: CASSLDPGFQETQYF. The entire variable domain, with the rest obtained from reference TRBV7-6 and TRBJ2-5, is as follows: GAGVSQSPRYKVTKRGQDVALRCDPISGHVSLYWYRQALGQGPEFLTYFNYEAQQDKSGLPNDRFSAERPEGSISTLTIQRTEQRDSAMYRCASSLDPGFQETQYFGPGTRLLVL.

J is TRBJ2-3 and V is TRBV5-4, with no clear D. Deletions cut 1 base from V and 0 bases from J, with 9 bases between. This CDR3 is built from 15 residues. CDR1 SGHNT and CDR2 YYREEE come from the germline V gene (reference sequence). The CDR3 DNA reads TGTGCCAGCAGCTTGATGCTGACTAGCACAGATACGCAGTATTTT. Residues: CASSLMLTSTDTQYF.

This chain connects TRBV30 to TRBJ2-7; D call uncertain. V was shortened by 2 bases and J by 0 bases, with 11 bases between the two germline ends. The CDR3 has 14 amino acids. Germline CDR1 and CDR2: GTSNPN and SVGIG (reference sequence). The CDR3 reads CAWSSGRASYEQYF. The CDR3 DNA sequence: TGTGCCTGGAGTTCAGGCCGAGCCTCCTACGAGCAGTACTTC.

The chain links TRBV10-3 to TRBJ2-7; 12 bases match TRBD1. The V gene's germline CDR1 is ENHRY and CDR2 SYGVKD. This CDR3 contains 19 residues. V shed 1 base, J shed 1 base, and the junction held 11 bases outside the gene matches. The CDR3 nucleotides read TGTGCCATCAGTGAGTTACCGGGACAGGGGGCGGAGTGGTCCTACGAGCAGTACTTC. Amino acids: CAISELPGQGAEWSYEQYF.

In this sample, this clone turned up once. The chain joins TRBV6-5 to TRBJ1-2; TRBD1 is a possible D gene (5 bases). The CDR3 covers 13 residues. Deletions cut 5 bases from V and 4 bases from J, with 11 bases between. CDR1 is MNHEY, CDR2 SVGAGI, per germline. CDR3: CASSRTGIYGYTF. CDR3 coding DNA: TGTGCCAGCAGTCGAACAGGAATCTATGGCTACACCTTC.

In the case of this clone: The junction departs from germline at one end; a sequencing error may be responsible. The chain combines TRBV7-7 with TRBJ2-5, with D possibly being TRBD1 or TRBD2 (7 bases each). This CDR3 is 15 amino acids long. Germline CDR1 is SSHAT and CDR2 is FNYEAQ (reference sequence). The CDR3 DNA reads TGTGCTAGCAGCTCCCTTCCAGGGGGGGGAGAGACCCAGTACTTC. This gives the protein CASSSLPGGGETQYF. The whole variable domain, filled in from reference TRBV7-7 and TRBJ2-5, reads GAGVSQSPRYKVTKRGQDVTLRCDPISSHATLYWYQQALGQGPEFLTYFNYEAQPDKSGLPSDRFSAERPEGSISTLTIQRTEQRDSAMYRCASSSLPGGGETQYFGPGTRLLVL.

This sequence joins TRBV7-9 and TRBJ1-3; unclear D gene. The length of the CDR3 is 14 residues. Germline assignment: CDR1 SEHNR and CDR2 FQNEAQ (reference sequence). Between the trimmed V and J ends, which lost 3 bases and 0 bases, there was a span of 6 bases. The CDR3 DNA reads as TGTGCCAGCAGCTTGACTTACTCTGGAAACACCATATATTTT. Amino acid sequence: CASSLTYSGNTIYF.

The chain employs TRBV5-1 and TRBJ2-7, with D perhaps matching TRBD2 (6 bases). This CDR3 comprises 15 residues. Germline loops: CDR1 SGHRS, CDR2 YFSETQ. V dropped 2 bases and J dropped 5 bases, with 17 bases sitting between them. DNA of the CDR3: TGCGCCAGCAGCTTAGCGGGTGGTTGGCAGGACGAGCAGTACTTC. Translating it yields CASSLAGGWQDEQYF. Looking up the rest from reference TRBV5-1 and TRBJ2-7 gives the full variable domain: KAGVTQTPRYLIKTRGQQVTLSCSPISGHRSVSWYQQTPGQGLQFLFEYFSETQRNKGNFPGRFSGRQFSNSRSEMNVSTLELGDSALYLCASSLAGGWQDEQYFGPGTRLTVT.

This clone was observed once. V is TRBV9 and J is TRBJ2-3; no clear D. CDR1 is SGDLS, CDR2 YYNGEE, per germline. This CDR3 comprises 12 residues. The ends were cut back, 4 bases at V and 7 bases at J, with 10 bases in the middle. As DNA, the CDR3 is TGTGCCAGCAGCCCCCGTGCGAATACGCAGTATTTT. It codes for CASSPRANTQYF.

The V call is TRBV7-6, the J call TRBJ2-7, with D tentatively TRBD2 (6 bases). This CDR3 region has 13 residues. V lost 3 bases, J lost 6 bases, and 12 bases lay in between. Per germline, CDR1 SGHVS and CDR2 FNYEAQ. The CDR3 loop is CASSLAEGTEQYF. The CDR3 DNA reads as TGTGCCAGCAGCTTGGCGGAGGGTACCGAGCAGTACTTC.

The chain couples TRBV3-1 (or the pseudogene TRBV3-2) to TRBJ2-4; D not certain. With 2 bases removed from V and 7 bases from J, the gap between germline ends came to 15 bases. The CDR3 has 15 residues. CDR1 and CDR2 (germline): LGHDT, YNNKEL (reference sequence). DNA for the CDR3: TGTGCCAGCAGCCAACTGCGGTCGGCTGGGAACATTCAGTACTTC. As protein: CASSQLRSAGNIQYF.

The chain joins TRBV13 to TRBJ1-2; the match to TRBD1 covers 10 bases. Germline CDR1 and CDR2: PRHDT and FYEKMQ (reference sequence). This CDR3 has 14 amino acids. V was clipped by 6 bases and J by 2 bases; unmatched bases: 3. The CDR3 here is CASRGQGLNYGYTF. Here the CDR3 DNA reads TGTGCCAGCAGGGGACAGGGGCTAAACTATGGCTACACCTTC.

V usage is TRBV30 and J usage is TRBJ2-7, with 14 bases identical to TRBD2. The trim removed 4 bases at V and 3 bases at J, leaving 5 bases unmatched. Per the germline V gene, CDR1 is GTSNPN and CDR2 is SVGIG (reference sequence). The length of the CDR3 is 15 residues. The CDR3 protein is CAWNAGLAGVYEQYF. CDR3 nucleotides: TGTGCCTGGAACGCGGGACTAGCGGGAGTCTACGAGCAGTACTTC. The variable domain in full, completed from reference TRBV30 and TRBJ2-7, reads SQTIHQWPATLVQPVGSPLSLECTVEGTSNPNLYWYRQAAGRGLQLLFYSVGIGQISSEVPQNLSASRPQDRQFILSSKKLLLSDSGFYLCAWNAGLAGVYEQYFGPGTRLTVT.

This chain uses TRBV20-1 with TRBJ2-5, with unresolved D. CDR1 is DFQATT, CDR2 SNEGSKA, per germline (reference sequence). The CDR3 is made up of 11 amino acids. V was clipped by 6 bases and J by 2 bases, with 7 bases between them. CDR3 in DNA: TGCAGTGCCACCGAACAAGAGACCCAGTACTTC. The encoded protein is CSATEQETQYF.

This sequence joins TRBV7-2 and TRBJ2-3; D gene ambiguous. This CDR3 spans 16 amino acids. V shed 3 bases and J shed 4 bases, with 17 bases lying between them. Germline V gives CDR1 SGHTA, CDR2 FQGNSA. This chain's CDR3 is CASSFFSLSAADTQYF. CDR3 bases: TGTGCCAGCAGCTTTTTCTCACTATCCGCCGCAGATACGCAGTATTTT.

The chain employs TRBV30 and TRBJ1-6; D call uncertain. CDR3 size: 15 residues. Germline V gene lookup returns CDR1 GTSNPN and CDR2 SVGIG (reference sequence). V was cut by 2 bases and J by 8 bases, with 16 bases left in between. CDR3 coding DNA: TGTGCCTGGAGTACTCGGTGGGCGGCGGATTCACCCCTCCACTTT. This sequence encodes CAWSTRWAADSPLHF.

CDR3 in DNA: TGTGCCAGCAGCCCAGGAAGGCTAGAAATCAACACTGAAGCTTTCTTT. Amino acids: CASSPGRLEINTEAFF. This chain uses TRBV14 with TRBJ1-1; D not resolved. This CDR3 spans 16 amino acids. Germline V gives CDR1 SGHDN, CDR2 FVKESK. V gave up 4 bases and J gave up 2 bases, with 17 bases separating them.

V usage is TRBV7-9 and J usage is TRBJ2-1; a possible D gene is TRBD2 (5 bases). CDR1 and CDR2 from the germline V gene are SEHNR and FQNEAQ (reference sequence). Trimming pared 5 bases from V and 8 bases from J, leaving 16 bases between. The CDR3 spans 14 residues. The CDR3, as DNA: TGTGCCAGCAGCCTCACCGGGGTCGCGGATGAGCAGTTCTTC. This translates into CASSLTGVADEQFF.

The CDR3 loop is CASSWGGANVLTF. CDR3 sequence (DNA): TGTGCCAGCAGTTGGGGTGGGGCCAACGTCCTGACTTTC. This rearrangement joins TRBV6-5 to TRBJ2-6, with D unresolved. The V end lost 4 bases, the J end lost 3 bases, and 4 bases lay between the germline ends. CDR1 and CDR2 from the germline V gene are MNHEY and SVGAGI. This CDR3 contains 13 residues.

The CDR3 protein is CASSPATDGYTF. The CDR3 region has the DNA TGTGCCAGCAGCCCCGCTACGGATGGCTACACCTTC. This chain connects TRBV7-9 to TRBJ1-2; no firm D call. The CDR3 totals 12 residues. Germline V gives CDR1 SEHNR, CDR2 FQNEAQ (reference sequence). V lost 5 bases and J 6 bases, leaving 10 bases between the germline ends.

The chain employs TRBV3-1 (or the pseudogene TRBV3-2) and TRBJ1-4; D is perhaps TRBD1 (5 bases). V dropped 1 base and J dropped 8 bases, with 11 bases sitting between them. The germline gives CDR1 LGHDT, CDR2 YNNKEL (reference sequence). The CDR3 is made up of 14 amino acids. CDR3 sequence (DNA): TGTGCCAGCAGCCAAGCATCGGGGGGGGAAAAACTGTTTTTT. Translated: CASSQASGGEKLFF.

This chain joins TRBV27 and TRBJ1-6, with TRBD1 as a possible D gene (6 bases). This CDR3 has 17 amino acids. Germline CDR1 and CDR2: MNHEY and SMNVEV (reference sequence). V was trimmed by 6 bases and J by 12 bases, leaving 27 bases between them. As DNA, the CDR3 is TGTGCCAGCAGACCCATTCAAGGGGGTTCTCCGTACAGACCCCTCCACTTT. Its protein is CASRPIQGGSPYRPLHF.